Listed below are T cell receptor beta chains from one sample, sequenced in a study of T cell responses to AZD1222 COVID-19 vaccine. Clones were read by immunoSEQ multiplex PCR, and TCRdb kept only the in-frame ones, dropping some. This table has approximately 190,000 clones, about 94% appearing once. The sample in question was peripheral blood, obtained 28 days after the second AZD1222 dose. The receptors were gathered from an adult who received the AZD1222 COVID-19 vaccine. The CDR3 runs from the conserved cysteine through the conserved F or W. A D gene is named only where the DNA matches it firmly. Clone size is not always given. Where it is, it says once, few, many or a class for expanded clones.

cdr3_nt: TGTGCCAGCAGCGCCCAAGGCAATGAGCAGTTCTTC; cdr3_aa: CASSAQGNEQFF; j_call: TRBJ2-1; v_call: TRBV4-2; d_call: .; clone_size: .
cdr3_nt: TGTGCCAGCAGCTTTCGCCCGGGACTAGAGTCCTACAATGAGCAGTTCTTC; cdr3_aa: CASSFRPGLESYNEQFF; j_call: TRBJ2-1; v_call: TRBV7-9; d_call: TRBD2; clone_size: .
cdr3_nt: TGTGCCAGCTCACCAGGGACTCCGAACACTGAAGCTTTCTTT; cdr3_aa: CASSPGTPNTEAFF; j_call: TRBJ1-1; v_call: TRBV18; d_call: .; clone_size: .
cdr3_nt: TGCGCCAGCAGCCGGGTAGCCACTGAAGCTTTCTTT; cdr3_aa: CASSRVATEAFF; j_call: TRBJ1-1; v_call: TRBV5-1; d_call: .; clone_size: .
cdr3_nt: TGTGCCAGTACAGCCTCTCCGGGCACCGGGGAGCTGTTTTTT; cdr3_aa: CASTASPGTGELFF; j_call: TRBJ2-2; v_call: TRBV6-4; d_call: .; clone_size: many
cdr3_nt: TGTGCCAGCAGCCCTGGACAGGGATATCAGCCCCAGCATTTT; cdr3_aa: CASSPGQGYQPQHF; j_call: TRBJ1-5; v_call: TRBV5-5; d_call: TRBD1; clone_size: .
cdr3_nt: TGTGCCAGCTCACCACGGAGAGACCCATTAGAAAAACTGTTTTTT; cdr3_aa: CASSPRRDPLEKLFF; j_call: TRBJ1-4; v_call: TRBV18; d_call: .; clone_size: .
cdr3_nt: TGTGCCAGCAGCCCCCCCCGGCTTGCTGGAAACACCATATATTTT; cdr3_aa: CASSPPRLAGNTIYF; j_call: TRBJ1-3; v_call: TRBV6-4; d_call: .; clone_size: .
cdr3_nt: TGTGCCAGCAGTAACAGACAGGGTATGAACACTGAAGCTTTCTTT; cdr3_aa: CASSNRQGMNTEAFF; j_call: TRBJ1-1; v_call: TRBV27; d_call: TRBD1; clone_size: .
cdr3_nt: TGTGCCAGCAGCCCGGCAGGGGACTACGAGCAGTACTTC; cdr3_aa: CASSPAGDYEQYF; j_call: TRBJ2-7; v_call: TRBV3-1/TRBV3-2; d_call: .; clone_size: .
cdr3_nt: TGTGCCAGCAGCCAAGCAGCCCGTAACTATGGCTACACCTTC; cdr3_aa: CASSQAARNYGYTF; j_call: TRBJ1-2; v_call: TRBV3-1/TRBV3-2; d_call: .; clone_size: .
cdr3_nt: TGTGCCAGCAGCTACCCCCTCGGGGAGACCCAGTACTTC; cdr3_aa: CASSYPLGETQYF; j_call: TRBJ2-5; v_call: TRBV7-3; d_call: .; clone_size: .
cdr3_nt: TGTGCCAGCGGGCCCGGGACAGGGGGCCACGAGCAGTACTTC; cdr3_aa: CASGPGTGGHEQYF; j_call: TRBJ2-7; v_call: TRBV7-6; d_call: TRBD1; clone_size: .
cdr3_nt: TGTGCCAGCAGCCCATCCCGGGGGAACATTCAGTACTTC; cdr3_aa: CASSPSRGNIQYF; j_call: TRBJ2-4; v_call: TRBV7-6; d_call: .; clone_size: .
cdr3_nt: TGTGCCAGCAGCGTAGCCGACTTTAATGAAAAACTGTTTTTT; cdr3_aa: CASSVADFNEKLFF; j_call: TRBJ1-4; v_call: TRBV9; d_call: .; clone_size: .
cdr3_nt: TGTGCCAGCAGATCGGACAGGCGAGAGACCCAGTACTTC; cdr3_aa: CASRSDRRETQYF; j_call: TRBJ2-5; v_call: TRBV12-3/TRBV12-4; d_call: TRBD1; clone_size: .
cdr3_nt: TGTGCCAGCAGTATCGGACAGGGAAACACCATATATTTT; cdr3_aa: CASSIGQGNTIYF; j_call: TRBJ1-3; v_call: TRBV6-5; d_call: .; clone_size: .
cdr3_nt: TGCAGCTTGTGGGGAAGGGGCCCGGACACTGAAGCTTTCTTT; cdr3_aa: CSLWGRGPDTEAFF; j_call: TRBJ1-1; v_call: TRBV29-1; d_call: .; clone_size: .
cdr3_nt: TGTGCCAGCTCACCAGAGGCAGACTCTAGCACAGATACGCAGTATTTT; cdr3_aa: CASSPEADSSTDTQYF; j_call: TRBJ2-3; v_call: TRBV18; d_call: .; clone_size: .
cdr3_nt: TGTGCCAGCAGACCGGGACGGCAACCCTATGGCTACACCTTC; cdr3_aa: CASRPGRQPYGYTF; j_call: TRBJ1-2; v_call: TRBV28; d_call: .; clone_size: .
cdr3_nt: TGTGCCAGCAGCGTCGCCCAGCGGGGGGTAAGGAATGAGCAGTTCTTC; cdr3_aa: CASSVAQRGVRNEQFF; j_call: TRBJ2-1; v_call: TRBV7-9; d_call: TRBD2; clone_size: once
cdr3_nt: TGCGCCAGCAGTTCAGGGCGGGGGTTGAACACTGAAGCTTTCTTT; cdr3_aa: CASSSGRGLNTEAFF; j_call: TRBJ1-1; v_call: TRBV5-1; d_call: .; clone_size: .
cdr3_nt: TGCGCCAGCAGCTTCAGCCAAGAGACCCAGTACTTC; cdr3_aa: CASSFSQETQYF; j_call: TRBJ2-5; v_call: TRBV5-1; d_call: .; clone_size: .
cdr3_nt: TGTGCCAGCAGTTTAGCGGACGGAGCTGGTGGCTACACCTTC; cdr3_aa: CASSLADGAGGYTF; j_call: TRBJ1-2; v_call: TRBV27; d_call: .; clone_size: .
cdr3_nt: TGTGCCAGCAGTGTTGGGAAGGGCTCCTATAATTCACCCCTCCACTTT; cdr3_aa: CASSVGKGSYNSPLHF; j_call: TRBJ1-6; v_call: TRBV6-1; d_call: .; clone_size: .
cdr3_nt: TGCGCCAGCAGCTTGGATGGGCGCACAGATACGCAGTATTTT; cdr3_aa: CASSLDGRTDTQYF; j_call: TRBJ2-3; v_call: TRBV5-1; d_call: .; clone_size: .
cdr3_nt: TGTGCCAGCAGCCAACCCAGGGACAGGGCGAGGACAGATACGCAGTATTTT; cdr3_aa: CASSQPRDRARTDTQYF; j_call: TRBJ2-3; v_call: TRBV14; d_call: TRBD1; clone_size: .
cdr3_nt: TGTGCCAGCAGCCGGACAGACATTTCCTATGGCTACACCTTC; cdr3_aa: CASSRTDISYGYTF; j_call: TRBJ1-2; v_call: TRBV6-5; d_call: .; clone_size: .